The 20 T cell receptor beta chains in this list originate from one sample, sequenced in a study of blood T cell repertoires in COVID-19 (dated by TCRdb to the early 2020s). Libraries were constructed by the immunoSEQ multiplex PCR assay. TCRdb holds this immuneACCESS table with in-frame rearrangements only. Some clones are missing; in checked studies, unresolved V genes explain under half, and the rest has no known cause. A total of about 42,000 clones appear in this sample, 89% of them only once. Around 0.41% of the sample is in the top ten clones. The sample comprised peripheral blood. All receptors derive from a human donor in a cohort sampled during active COVID-19.

This chain connects TRBV10-2 to TRBJ1-5, with 8 bases fitting TRBD1. V lost 3 bases, J lost 7 bases, and 5 bases stayed unmatched. This CDR3 comprises 14 residues. CDR1 is WSHSY, CDR2 SAAADI, per germline. CDR3 DNA: TGCGCCAGCAGTGACAGGGGGCTGGAGCAGCCCCAGCATTTT. Protein: CASSDRGLEQPQHF.

The count of this clone is one. This chain joins TRBV14 and TRBJ2-7; possibly TRBD1 for D (5 bases). In germline, CDR1 is SGHDN, CDR2 FVKESK. The CDR3 runs 15 residues. The V end lost 1 base, the J end lost 4 bases, and 14 bases lay between the germline ends. DNA for the CDR3: TGTGCCAGCAGCCAAGGAGCAGGGAAGACATACGAGCAGTACTTC. Encoded protein: CASSQGAGKTYEQYF.

This clone was counted a single time. The rearrangement joins TRBV4-1 to TRBJ1-1; D gene uncertain. CDR3 length: 14 residues. Germline V gives CDR1 MGHRA, CDR2 YSYEKL. V shed 2 bases and J shed 5 bases, with 12 bases lying between them. The CDR3 loop is CASSQLPGGTEAFF. The CDR3 region has the DNA TGCGCCAGCAGCCAATTACCCGGAGGAACTGAAGCTTTCTTT.

The V call is TRBV6-2 or TRBV6-3, the J call TRBJ2-3; TRBD1 matches at 9 bases. CDR3 length: 15 amino acids. V trimming: 5 bases; J trimming: 4 bases; junction bases outside the gene matches: 7. Germline CDR1 is MNHEY and CDR2 is SVGEGT. In nucleotides, the CDR3 is TGTGCCAGCAGTCGTCCCGGGACAGGGTCAGATACGCAGTATTTT. This translates into CASSRPGTGSDTQYF.

The rearrangement uses TRBV6-5 and TRBJ1-2, with a tentative D call TRBD1 (5 bases). The V gene lost 0 bases and the J gene lost 8 bases, with 19 bases spanning the gap. Germline V lookup: CDR1 MNHEY, CDR2 SVGAGI. CDR3 length equals 16 residues. CDR3 sequence reads: CASSYSFPGRAVGYTF. In DNA form, the CDR3 reads TGTGCCAGCAGTTACTCGTTCCCGGGCAGGGCTGTCGGCTACACCTTC.

V usage is TRBV6-2 or TRBV6-3 and J usage is TRBJ2-7, with 8 bases aligning to TRBD1. The junction had 6 bases not matched to a gene; V was cut back by 3 bases and J by 2 bases. Germline V gene lookup returns CDR1 MNHEY and CDR2 SVGEGT. The CDR3 sequence is 15 residues long. The CDR3 here is CASSYRGQGPYEQYF. In DNA, the CDR3 is TGTGCCAGCAGTTATAGAGGACAGGGACCCTACGAGCAGTACTTC.

This chain joins TRBV4-3 and TRBJ1-2; 7 bases align to TRBD1. This CDR3 is built from 17 residues. CDR1 and CDR2 from the germline V gene are LGHNA and YSLEER. After removal of 0 bases from V and 3 bases from J, the junction contained 10 bases not matched to a gene. The DNA of the CDR3 is TGCGCCAGCAGCCAAGATCATGTCGGCAGGGGGGACTATGGCTACACCTTC. This translates into CASSQDHVGRGDYGYTF.

The rearrangement links TRBV3-1 (or the pseudogene TRBV3-2) to TRBJ2-5; TRBD2 matches at 13 bases. The CDR3 sequence is 16 residues long. Trimming removed 2 bases from V and 5 bases from J; junction bases left unmatched: 5. CDR1 and CDR2 from the germline V gene are LGHDT and YNNKEL (reference sequence). CDR3 amino acids: CASSQPGLAGWETQYF. CDR3 DNA: TGTGCCAGCAGCCAACCGGGACTAGCGGGATGGGAGACCCAGTACTTC.

The chain links TRBV12-3 or TRBV12-4 to TRBJ1-1; TRBD1 agrees at 7 bases. The J segment lost 1 base and the V segment lost 7 bases, leaving 3 bases of the junction unmatched. This CDR3 has 13 residues. The CDR3 region has the DNA TGTGCCAGCACCGGACAGGCGAACACTGAAGCTTTCTTT. It yields the protein CASTGQANTEAFF.

The CDR3 region is CASSQGGQGIPRGYTF. In DNA form, the CDR3 reads TGCGCCAGCAGCCAAGGAGGACAGGGTATCCCTAGAGGCTACACCTTC. The J gene is TRBJ1-2, the V gene TRBV4-1, with 8 bases fitting TRBD1. This CDR3 is 16 amino acids long. Germline loops: CDR1 MGHRA, CDR2 YSYEKL. The trim removed 1 base at V and 8 bases at J, leaving 12 bases unmatched.

The chain joins TRBV9 to TRBJ1-5; 10 bases are shared with TRBD1. Trimming cost V 7 bases and J 2 bases; bases outside gene matches: 12. CDR1 is SGDLS and CDR2 is YYNGEE in the germline V gene. This CDR3 has 17 amino acids. The CDR3, as DNA: TGTGCCAGCTTGTATCTAGGACAGGGGGGTCGCAATCAGCCCCAGCATTTT. It is translated as CASLYLGQGGRNQPQHF.

The chain joins TRBV11-2 to TRBJ1-6; 9 positions agree with TRBD1. This CDR3 is built from 15 residues. CDR1 and CDR2 (germline): SGHAT, FQNNGV. Losses at the gene ends were 2 bases for V and 6 bases for J; bases not matched to a gene: 2. CDR3 nucleotides: TGTGCCAGCAGCTTAATGGACAGGGGTAATTCACCCCTCCACTTT. Its translation: CASSLMDRGNSPLHF.

The CDR3 sequence is CASSLYPGPGYTF. The CDR3 DNA reads as TGTGCCAGCAGCTTATATCCAGGGCCTGGCTACACCTTC. This chain connects TRBV7-2 to TRBJ1-2, with D perhaps TRBD1 (5 bases). The V end lost 2 bases, the J end lost 7 bases, and 11 bases lay between the germline ends. The CDR3 spans 13 residues. Germline assignment: CDR1 SGHTA and CDR2 FQGNSA.

This chain links TRBV5-1 with TRBJ1-2, with D possibly TRBD1 on 6 matching bases. V shed 7 bases and J shed 0 bases, with 13 bases lying between them. The CDR3 is 14 residues long. The germline CDR1 and CDR2 sequences are SGHRS and YFSETQ. CDR3 region: CASGEQGTNYGYTF. The CDR3 DNA is TGCGCCAGCGGAGAACAGGGAACTAACTATGGCTACACCTTC.

The CDR3 region has the DNA TGTGCCAGCAGCGGCTCCGGGACTAGCGGAGTCTTTTTTTACGAGCAGTACTTC. Translation: CASSGSGTSGVFFYEQYF. The V call is TRBV9, the J call TRBJ2-7, with 11 bases that match TRBD2. The CDR3 totals 18 residues. V shed 3 bases, J shed 4 bases, and the junction held 15 bases outside the gene matches. Germline V lookup: CDR1 SGDLS, CDR2 YYNGEE.

This clone was found a few times. The chain links TRBV5-1 to TRBJ1-6; possibly TRBD1 for D (5 bases). This CDR3 region has 14 residues. Per the germline V gene, CDR1 is SGHRS and CDR2 is YFSETQ. V was shortened by 4 bases and J by 8 bases, with 13 bases between the two germline ends. CDR3 in DNA: TGCGCCAGCAGCCCAGGGCTGGAGTATTCACCCCTCCACTTT. This codes for CASSPGLEYSPLHF.

The V and J genes are TRBV5-4 and TRBJ1-1; D is ambiguous. CDR1 SGHNT and CDR2 YYREEE come from the germline V gene (reference sequence). Trimming removed 0 bases at V and 6 bases at J, with 15 bases between. The CDR3 consists of 15 residues. This CDR3 is CASSLADTPLAEAFF. CDR3 DNA sequence: TGTGCCAGCAGCTTGGCCGACACCCCTTTAGCTGAAGCTTTCTTT.

V usage is TRBV6-5 and J usage is TRBJ1-5, with TRBD1 as a possible D gene (5 bases). V was shortened by 3 bases and J by 4 bases, with 7 bases between the two germline ends. CDR1 is MNHEY and CDR2 is SVGAGI in the germline V gene. The CDR3 spans 13 residues. CDR3 in amino acids: CASSYRGNQPQHF. The DNA of the CDR3 is TGTGCCAGCAGTTATCGGGGGAATCAGCCCCAGCATTTT.

The J gene is TRBJ1-2, the V gene TRBV4-3; D might be TRBD1 (5 bases). This CDR3 contains 16 residues. Germline V lookup: CDR1 LGHNA, CDR2 YSLEER. With 1 base removed from V and 4 bases from J, the gap between germline ends came to 16 bases. The CDR3 region has the DNA TGCGCCAGCAGCCAAGGGGGGGGACCACGGACCTATGGCTACACCTTC. Encoded protein: CASSQGGGPRTYGYTF.

The chain combines TRBV6-5 with TRBJ2-3, with a tentative D call TRBD2 (7 bases). This CDR3 has 15 residues. Germline V gene lookup returns CDR1 MNHEY and CDR2 SVGAGI. Trimming removed 6 bases from V and 4 bases from J, with 17 bases in between. This CDR3 reads CASSLLGGAADTQYF. The CDR3 bases are TGTGCCAGCAGCCTACTAGGGGGGGCCGCAGATACGCAGTATTTT.